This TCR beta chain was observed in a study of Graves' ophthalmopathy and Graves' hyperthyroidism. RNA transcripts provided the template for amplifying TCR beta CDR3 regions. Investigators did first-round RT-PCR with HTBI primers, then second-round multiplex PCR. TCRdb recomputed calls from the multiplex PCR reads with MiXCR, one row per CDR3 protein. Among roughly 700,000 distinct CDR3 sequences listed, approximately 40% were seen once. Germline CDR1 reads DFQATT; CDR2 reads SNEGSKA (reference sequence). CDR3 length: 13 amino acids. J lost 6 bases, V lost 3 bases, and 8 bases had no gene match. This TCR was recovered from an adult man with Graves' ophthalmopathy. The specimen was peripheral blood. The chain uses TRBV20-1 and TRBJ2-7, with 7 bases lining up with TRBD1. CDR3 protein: CSASSPGTVEQYF. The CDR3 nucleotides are TGCAGTGCTAGTAGTCCCGGGACAGTCGAGCAGTACTTC.